In its sample, the clone carrying this T cell receptor beta chain was seen many times. Here immunoSEQ multiplex PCR was the method, and the copy in TCRdb shows in-frame clones only, minus some. This table holds 110,000 or so clones, more than 75% found once. This entry comes from a study of blood T cell repertoires in COVID-19. This CDR3 spans 16 amino acids. Trimming at V came to 0 bases and at J to 7 bases, leaving 3 bases not matched to a gene. Per germline, CDR1 KGHSH and CDR2 LQKENI. The V call is TRBV18, the J call TRBJ2-2, with 12 bases identical to TRBD2. This clonotype was obtained from a man in his forties or fifties with acute or convalescent COVID-19. Sequencing used peripheral blood. CDR3: CASSPPGLAGIGELFF. For the CDR3, the DNA is TGTGCCAGCTCACCACCGGGACTAGCGGGTATCGGGGAGCTGTTTTTT.